Below, 18 T cell receptor beta chains from the same sample are listed, as sequenced in a study of Graves' ophthalmopathy and Graves' hyperthyroidism (dated by TCRdb to about 2018). The instrument given in TCRdb is Illumina HiSeq 2000. For repertoire sequencing, the TCR beta CDR3 regions were amplified from RNA transcripts. HTBI primers and the Qiagen OneStep RT-PCR kit were used in a first-round RT-PCR, which was followed by a second-round multiplex PCR, size selection and purification. TCRdb ran its own pipeline on the public reads, namely fastp trimming at Q25 and MiXCR clone calling, and kept in-frame beta chains. Entries that share a CDR3 protein sequence are merged under the most common genes and DNA. The sample table contains about 240,000 distinct CDR3 sequences; only one count was recorded for approximately 42% of them. Over 40% of the sample lies in the top ten. Sequences were obtained from peripheral blood. Source of these receptors: an adult man with Graves' ophthalmopathy.

The CDR3 nucleotides read TGTGCCAGTAGCGGACAGGGTGAAGATACGCAGTATTTT. This translates into CASSGQGEDTQYF. The chain recombines TRBV19 with TRBJ2-3; 8 bases align to TRBD1. The CDR3 is 13 residues long. The V gene's germline CDR1 is LNHDA and CDR2 SQIVND (reference sequence). With V trimmed by 6 bases and J by 5 bases, 4 bases remained unmatched. Variable domain in full (rest from reference TRBV19 and TRBJ2-3): DGGITQSPKYLFRKEGQNVTLSCEQNLNHDAMYWYRQDPGQGLRLIYYSQIVNDFQKGDIAEGYSVSREKKESFPLTVTSAQKNPTAFYLCASSGQGEDTQYFGPGTRLTVL.

V gene TRBV7-6 combines with J gene TRBJ1-3, with D possibly matching TRBD1 (5 bases). Germline V CDR1 and CDR2: SGHVS, FNYEAQ. The ends were cut back, 3 bases at V and 0 bases at J, with 12 bases in the middle. This CDR3 is 16 amino acids long. CDR3 sequence: CASSFSGTASGNTIYF. The CDR3 coding sequence is TGTGCCAGCAGCTTTTCCGGGACGGCCTCTGGAAACACCATATATTTT. Filled out from reference TRBV7-6 and TRBJ1-3, the complete variable domain reads GAGVSQSPRYKVTKRGQDVALRCDPISGHVSLYWYRQALGQGPEFLTYFNYEAQQDKSGLPNDRFSAERPEGSISTLTIQRTEQRDSAMYRCASSFSGTASGNTIYFGEGSWLTVV.

As concerns this clonotype: It is likely a read error, because the conserved phenylalanine at the end of the CDR3 is missing. The CDR3 sequence: CATSDRQYY. The CDR3 region has the DNA TGTGCCACCAGTGATCGCCAGTACTAC. V and J are TRBV24-1 and TRBJ2-5; no definite D call. Trimming took 3 bases from V and 10 from J, leaving 2 bases between them. CDR1 is KGHDR, CDR2 SFDVKD, per germline. The CDR3 extends over 9 amino acids.

The V gene is TRBV7-3, the J gene TRBJ2-7; TRBD1 agrees at 8 bases. The CDR3 consists of 13 residues. The V gene end was trimmed by 5 bases and the J gene end by 6 bases; junction bases not matched to a gene: 6. The germline V gene encodes CDR1 SGHTA and CDR2 FQGTGA. CDR3 sequence (DNA): TGTGCCAGCAGCCTCACAGGGGGTTTCGAGCAGTACTTC. It yields the protein CASSLTGGFEQYF.

With respect to this clonotype: The conserved final phenylalanine or tryptophan is absent from the CDR3, which likely points to a read error. The chain links TRBV20-1 to TRBJ2-5, with TRBD1 matching 7 bases. Germline CDR1 is DFQATT and CDR2 is SNEGSKA (reference sequence). The CDR3 loop spans 14 amino acids. V lost 6 bases to trimming and J lost 4 bases; unmatched junction nucleotides: 11. In DNA, the CDR3 is TGCAGTGCCCAGTGGACAGGCCATTTAGAGACCCAGTACCTC. Its translation is CSAQWTGHLETQYL.

The chain joins TRBV12-3 or TRBV12-4 to TRBJ1-5; no reliable D call. CDR3 length: 14 residues. V lost 5 bases and J lost 4, with 12 bases in between. The CDR3 DNA follows: TGTGCCAGCAGTCCGGACGGATTTAATCAGCCCCAGCATTTT. It is translated as CASSPDGFNQPQHF.

This clonotype was detected a few times. At one end, the junction sequence differs from germline, possibly due to a read error. The CDR3 is CASSLNQETQYF. CDR3 DNA sequence: TGTGCCAGCAGTTTGAACCAAGAGACCCAGTACTTC. The J gene is TRBJ2-7, the V gene TRBV10-3, with D uncertain. The J call may be in error: the DNA end matches TRBJ2-5 better. The CDR3 has 12 amino acids. Germline V gene data show CDR1 as ENHRY and CDR2 as SYGVKD.

The V gene is TRBV7-3, the J gene TRBJ1-6; TRBD1 is a possible D gene (5 bases). Germline CDR1 and CDR2: SGHTA and FQGTGA. V lost 2 bases to trimming and J lost 6 bases, with 11 bases between them. The CDR3 loop spans 15 amino acids. The DNA for the CDR3 is TGTGCCAGCAGCTTATTCCAGGGCAGTAATTCACCCCTCCACTTT. Its protein is CASSLFQGSNSPLHF.

The chain recombines TRBV11-2 with TRBJ1-2, with TRBD1 matching 7 bases. Germline loops: CDR1 SGHAT, CDR2 FQNNGV. V lost 1 base and J lost 7; bases outside the gene matches: 9. The CDR3 totals 15 residues. The CDR3 DNA is TGTGCCAGCAGCTTAGTTAGGGGGCGCCCCGGTGGCTACACCTTC. Protein: CASSLVRGRPGGYTF.

There are many counts of this clonotype. This sequence joins TRBV2 and TRBJ2-2; 9 bases fit TRBD1. The germline CDR1 and CDR2 sequences are SNHLY and FYNNEI. This CDR3 is 15 amino acids long. After removal of 6 bases from V and 1 base from J, the junction contained 3 bases not matched to a gene. Here the CDR3 DNA reads TGTGCCAGCAGGGGGACAGGGAGGAACACCGGGGAGCTGTTTTTT. This sequence encodes CASRGTGRNTGELFF.

This clonotype showed up just a few times. V is TRBV6-5 and J is TRBJ1-5; D ambiguous. The CDR3 covers 11 residues. V was cut by 5 bases and J by 5 bases, with 4 bases left in between. Germline CDR1 and CDR2: MNHEY and SVGAGI. The CDR3 sequence is CASSDDQPQHF. The DNA of the CDR3 is TGTGCCAGCAGTGATGATCAGCCCCAGCATTTT.

This clonotype was observed a few times. The chain joins TRBV9 to TRBJ2-2; TRBD1 aligns across 10 bases. Germline V gives CDR1 SGDLS, CDR2 YYNGEE. This CDR3 has 16 residues. V lost 4 bases, J lost 6 bases, and 9 bases stayed unmatched. Here the CDR3 DNA reads TGTGCCAGCAGCACTCCGACAGGGGGCCTCGCCGGGGAGCTGTTTTTT. This sequence encodes CASSTPTGGLAGELFF.

This clonotype was counted a few times. This chain links TRBV7-2 with TRBJ1-1; weak D call: TRBD1 (6 bases). This CDR3 is 13 amino acids long. Trimming left V 6 bases short and J 9 bases short, with 17 bases between. Germline CDR1 SGHTA, CDR2 FQGNSA. The CDR3 reads CASSYRTEGKAFF. The CDR3 nucleotides are TGTGCCAGCAGTTACCGGACAGAGGGGAAAGCTTTCTTT.

Many counts were recorded for this clonotype. This chain uses TRBV29-1 with TRBJ1-2; D is uncertain. With 2 bases removed from V and 6 bases from J, the gap between germline ends came to 10 bases. There are 12 residues in the CDR3. Germline V CDR1 and CDR2: SQVTM, ANQGSEA. The DNA of the CDR3 is TGCAGCGTTGAATATAGGGTAAATGGCTACACCTTC. This encodes CSVEYRVNGYTF.

The V gene is TRBV7-2, the J gene TRBJ2-2, with D perhaps being TRBD1 or TRBD2 (5 bases each). Germline V lookup: CDR1 SGHTA, CDR2 FQGNSA. The V and J ends lost 2 bases and 5 bases respectively, with 21 bases between them. The CDR3 spans 18 residues. CDR3 nucleotide sequence: TGTGCCAGCAGCTTACCCTCGGGACGGTGGGAAGTAACCGGGGAGCTGTTTTTT. It encodes CASSLPSGRWEVTGELFF.

The chain uses TRBV2 and TRBJ1-1, with a tentative D call TRBD1 (5 bases). V lost 3 bases to trimming and J lost 1 base, with 12 bases between them. In germline, CDR1 is SNHLY, CDR2 FYNNEI. The CDR3 is made up of 15 amino acids. The CDR3 is CASSDSGQPNTEAFF. In nucleotides, the CDR3 is TGTGCCAGCAGTGACTCTGGACAACCGAACACTGAAGCTTTCTTT.

This chain connects TRBV7-9 to TRBJ2-2, with D tentatively TRBD2 (6 bases). V lost 4 bases and J 0 bases, leaving 15 bases between the germline ends. The CDR3 contains 17 residues. Germline V gene data show CDR1 as SEHNR and CDR2 as FQNEAQ (reference sequence). DNA of the CDR3: TGTGCCAGCAGCTCCGGCAGTGGGGGGTCGAACACCGGGGAGCTGTTTTTT. It specifies CASSSGSGGSNTGELFF. Using reference TRBV7-9 and TRBJ2-2 for the parts outside the CDR3, the full variable domain is DTGVSQNPRHKITKRGQNVTFRCDPISEHNRLYWYRQTLGQGPEFLTYFQNEAQLEKSRLLSDRFSAERPKGSFSTLEIQRTEQGDSAMYLCASSSGSGGSNTGELFFGEGSRLTVL.

V and J are TRBV29-1 and TRBJ2-2; D may match TRBD1 or TRBD2 (6 bases each). Trimming pared 6 bases from V and 0 bases from J, leaving 14 bases between. The CDR3 covers 15 residues. Looked up from germline, CDR1 is SQVTM and CDR2 is ANQGSEA. Here the CDR3 reads CSVGGGPPNTGELFF. The DNA for the CDR3 is TGCAGCGTGGGTGGGGGGCCCCCGAACACCGGGGAGCTGTTTTTT.